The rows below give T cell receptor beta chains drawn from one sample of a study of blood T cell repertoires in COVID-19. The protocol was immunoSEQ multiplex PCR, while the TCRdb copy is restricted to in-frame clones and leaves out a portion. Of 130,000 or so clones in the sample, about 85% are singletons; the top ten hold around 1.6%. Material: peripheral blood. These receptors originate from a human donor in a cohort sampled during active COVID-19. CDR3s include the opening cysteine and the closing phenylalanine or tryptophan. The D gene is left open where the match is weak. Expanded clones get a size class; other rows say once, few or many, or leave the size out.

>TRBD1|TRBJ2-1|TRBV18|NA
TGTGCCAGCTCAGCCTTGAGGACTACCGGGACAGGGCGCCATGAGCAGTTCTTC
CASSALRTTGTGRHEQFF
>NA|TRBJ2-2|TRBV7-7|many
TGTGCTAGCAGCTTAGCCCTGGGGGGGCCGAACACCGGGGAGCTGTTTTTT
CASSLALGGPNTGELFF
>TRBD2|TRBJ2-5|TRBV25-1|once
TGTGCCAGCAGTGAATTGGCGGGAGCTGAGACCCAGTACTTC
CASSELAGAETQYF
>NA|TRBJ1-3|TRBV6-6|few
TGTGCCAGCAGTTACCCTCGAGGACTCTCTGGAAACACCATATATTTT
CASSYPRGLSGNTIYF
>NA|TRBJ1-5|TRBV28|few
TGTGCCAGCAGTTCACCAGGGGCCCGGCAGCCCCAGCATTTT
CASSSPGARQPQHF
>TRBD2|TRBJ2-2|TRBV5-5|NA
TGTGCCAGCAGGCCCCGACTAGCGGGAGGGCCGGTGCTGGGGGAGCTGTTTTTT
CASRPRLAGGPVLGELFF
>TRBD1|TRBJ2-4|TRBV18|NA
TGTGCCAGCTCACTGGGACAGGGTGGAAACATTCAGTACTTC
CASSLGQGGNIQYF
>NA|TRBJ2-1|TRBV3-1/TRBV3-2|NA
TGTGCCAGCAGCCAAGTCAGCAATGAGCAGTTCTTC
CASSQVSNEQFF
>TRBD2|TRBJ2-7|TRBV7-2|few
TGTGCCAGCAGCTTAGTACTAGCGGGAGGCTACGAGCAGTACTTC
CASSLVLAGGYEQYF
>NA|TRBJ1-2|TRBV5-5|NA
TGTGCCAGCAGCTTTCAACAACTAGCTAACTATGGCTACACCTTC
CASSFQQLANYGYTF
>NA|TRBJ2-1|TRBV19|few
TGTGCCAGTATTTCCGACAGGACGACTGCAGGTGAGCAGTTCTTC
CASISDRTTAGEQFF
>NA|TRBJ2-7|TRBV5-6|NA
TGTGCCAGCAGCTTGGGCACCTACTACGAGCAGTACTTC
CASSLGTYYEQYF
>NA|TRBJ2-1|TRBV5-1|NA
TGCGCCAGCAGCTTGGTTCCGGGCAATGAGCAGTTCTTC
CASSLVPGNEQFF
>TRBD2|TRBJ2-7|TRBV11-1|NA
TGTGCCAGCAGCTTAGGGGCGGGAGCCTACGAGCAGTACTTC
CASSLGAGAYEQYF
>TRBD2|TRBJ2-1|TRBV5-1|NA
TGCGCCAGCAGCTTGGGTAGCGGGAGTAACTACAATGAGCAGTTCTTC
CASSLGSGSNYNEQFF
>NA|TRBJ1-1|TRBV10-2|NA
TGCGCCAGCAGTGAATGGGCCCCGGGGACTGAAGCTTTCTTT
CASSEWAPGTEAFF